A single sample is the source of the 9 T cell receptor beta chains below, sequenced in a study of breast tumors, draining lymph nodes, adjacent tissues. Via MiXCR, TCRdb re-called the multiplex PCR reads, giving one row per CDR3 protein. Of 55,000 to 75,000 distinct CDR3 sequences in the sample, 40% to 45% were seen once. The sample comprised breast tumor tissue. The receptors here all came from a female donor with breast cancer. Some clones in this sample may be carry-over from other donors' samples.

This clonotype has at least ten counts. This chain uses TRBV28 with TRBJ2-3, with 7 bases that match TRBD2. The CDR3 spans 15 residues. CDR1 and CDR2 from the germline V gene are MDHEN and SYDVKM. Unmatched junction bases numbered 7, after V lost 6 bases and J lost 1 base. The CDR3 DNA is TGTGCCAGCAGCCTATCGGGACTACGCACAGATACGCAGTATTTT. Its protein product is CASSLSGLRTDTQYF.

CDR3 loop: CASSLQHVGGGNEQFF. The CDR3 region has the DNA TGTGCCAGCAGCTTACAACATGTGGGAGGCGGGAATGAGCAGTTCTTC. The chain carries TRBV7-3 and TRBJ2-1; TRBD2 might be the D (6 bases). The CDR3 consists of 16 residues. V lost 2 bases and J 7 bases, leaving 18 bases between the germline ends. The germline V gene has CDR1 SGHTA and CDR2 FQGTGA.

There are a few counts of this clonotype. The chain is built from TRBV27 and TRBJ1-2; a weak D match, TRBD1 (5 bases). The CDR3 length is 15 residues. Germline CDR1 MNHEY, CDR2 SMNVEV (reference sequence). V was pared by 3 bases and J by 6 bases, with 17 bases between. CDR3 loop: CASSLAQARADGYTF. The CDR3 DNA reads as TGTGCCAGCAGTTTGGCTCAAGCCAGGGCGGATGGCTACACCTTC.

With respect to this clonotype: Just one base apart from a much larger clone, this may be a read error. The J gene is TRBJ2-7, the V gene TRBV6-6; D is undetermined. CDR1 and CDR2 from the germline V gene are MNHNY and SVGAGI (reference sequence). The CDR3 runs to 13 residues. The ends were cut back, 7 bases at V and 7 bases at J, with 17 bases in the middle. CDR3 sequence: CASTPVAGREQYF. The CDR3 coding sequence is TGTGCCAGCACCCCCGTTGCCGGTCGTGAGCAGTACTTC.

This clonotype was found many times. This chain connects TRBV20-1 to TRBJ2-7; D could derive from TRBD1 or TRBD2 (5 bases each). This CDR3 contains 14 residues. Germline V CDR1 and CDR2: DFQATT, SNEGSKA (reference sequence). Trimming shortened V by 2 bases and J by 5 bases, and 16 bases separated the two germline ends. CDR3 bases: TGCAGTGCTAGAAGTTGGCAGGGAGCCAACGAGCAGTACTTC. Amino acids: CSARSWQGANEQYF.

V gene TRBV19 combines with J gene TRBJ2-5; D is unresolved. Germline loops: CDR1 LNHDA, CDR2 SQIVND (reference sequence). V was pared by 2 bases and J by 6 bases, with 7 bases between. The CDR3 has 12 residues. This CDR3 reads CASSIRAQTQYF. Written as DNA, the CDR3 is TGTGCCAGTAGTATAAGGGCTCAGACCCAGTACTTC. The complete variable domain, with remaining parts taken from reference TRBV19 and TRBJ2-5, reads DGGITQSPKYLFRKEGQNVTLSCEQNLNHDAMYWYRQDPGQGLRLIYYSQIVNDFQKGDIAEGYSVSREKKESFPLTVTSAQKNPTAFYLCASSIRAQTQYFGPGTRLLVL.

This chain joins TRBV10-3 and TRBJ1-6; 8 bases match TRBD1. The V gene's germline CDR1 is ENHRY and CDR2 SYGVKD. This CDR3 has 13 amino acids. J gave up 13 bases and V 6 bases, and 8 bases lay outside the gene matches. For the CDR3, the DNA is TGTGCCATCAGGGACGACAGGGGAGATCCCCTCCACTTT. Translating gives CAIRDDRGDPLHF.

Comment on this clonotype: One junction end disagrees with the germline gene, perhaps due to a read error. The CDR3 is CASSGGPVGDTRYF. The CDR3 DNA sequence: TGTGCCAGCAGTGGAGGACCAGTGGGAGATACGCGGTATTTT. The chain joins TRBV25-1 to TRBJ2-3; maybe TRBD2 (5 bases). The CDR3 spans 14 residues. CDR1 MGHDK and CDR2 SYGVNS come from the germline V gene.

This clonotype has a count of ten or more. The chain's CDR3 is CASSFTTGSDTQYF. DNA for the CDR3: TGTGCCAGCAGTTTCACAACAGGGTCAGATACGCAGTATTTT. The chain joins TRBV12-3 or TRBV12-4 to TRBJ2-3; possibly TRBD1 for D (6 bases). V was shortened by 3 bases and J by 4 bases, with 11 bases between the two germline ends. CDR3 length: 14 residues.